This is a list of T cell receptor beta chains from one sample in a study of tumor-infiltrating lymphocytes in primary liver carcinoma. In TCRdb, the multiplex PCR reads were re-called with MiXCR into one record per CDR3 protein. This sample carries approximately 80,000 distinct CDR3 sequences, approximately 70% of them seen once, and the ten largest clones take 26%. Material for sequencing was tumor-adjacent normal liver tissue. These receptors all come from a man aged 40-49 years with primary liver carcinoma and hepatitis B virus infection. The CDR3 runs from the conserved cysteine through the conserved F or W. The D gene is left open where the match is weak. Part of the rows lack a size; the others show once, few, many or a class for expanded clones.

d_gene	v_gene	j_gene	abundance	CDR3nt	CDR3aa
NA	TRBV11-2	TRBJ2-3	NA	TGTGCCAGCAGCCCGGGCTCCTCGTCAGATACGCAGTATTTT	CASSPGSSSDTQYF
TRBD2	TRBV29-1	TRBJ2-3	NA	TGCAGCGTTGAGCTACTAGCGGTGACCACAGGTACGCAGTATTTT	CSVELLAVTTGTQYF
NA	TRBV6-8	TRBJ2-5	many	TGTGCCAGCAGGGTAGTAGCGGAAGAGACCCAGTATTTC	CASRVVAEETQYF
TRBD1	TRBV28	TRBJ2-7	many	TGTGCCAGCAGTCCGACAGGGAACTACGAGCAGTACTTC	CASSPTGNYEQYF
NA	TRBV27	TRBJ1-5	NA	TGTGCCAGCAGTTATGGAGGGTCGGGGCAGCCCCAGCATTTT	CASSYGGSGQPQHF
NA	TRBV14	TRBJ1-2	NA	TGTGCCAGCAGCCAAGGGGGGTACATCTCTGGCTACACCTTC	CASSQGGYISGYTF
TRBD2	TRBV12-3/TRBV12-4	TRBJ2-7	many	TGTGCCAGCAGTGGACTAGCGGGAGCTCGGAACGACGAGCAGTACTTC	CASSGLAGARNDEQYF
TRBD1	TRBV6-2/TRBV6-3	TRBJ1-5	few	TGTGCCAACTCACAGGACAGGGATCAGCCCCAGCATTTT	CANSQDRDQPQHF
TRBD2	TRBV5-4	TRBJ2-7	many	TGTGCCAGCAGTCTCTCCGGGACTAGCCTTGACGAGCAGTACTTC	CASSLSGTSLDEQYF
NA	TRBV12-3/TRBV12-4	TRBJ2-3	many	TGTGCCAGCAGTTTAGATGGGAGCACAGATACGCAGTATTTT	CASSLDGSTDTQYF
NA	TRBV12-3/TRBV12-4	TRBJ2-3	NA	TGTACTAGCAGCTCCCTGGCTGAGCAGTATTTT	CTSSSLAEQYF
TRBD1	TRBV6-1	TRBJ2-3	NA	TGTGCCGCAGCCCCCACAGGGGCGATGTCAGATACGCAGTATTTT	CAAAPTGAMSDTQYF
TRBD1	TRBV10-3	TRBJ2-1	NA	TGTGCCATCAGTGAGACAGACAGGGGGCATGTCGATGAGCAGTTCTTC	CAISETDRGHVDEQFF
NA	TRBV29-1	TRBJ2-7	few	TGCAGCGCCTTGACATCTGGGACCAGCACTCCCTACGAGCAGTACTTC	CSALTSGTSTPYEQYF
TRBD2	TRBV6-1	TRBJ2-1	NA	TGTGCGAGCAGTGAACAGGTAGCGGGGTGGTATGAGCAGTTCTTC	CASSEQVAGWYEQFF
TRBD2	TRBV4-1	TRBJ2-5	few	TGCGCCAGCAACCAAGTGCGCCCCTCTAGCGGAAGGGAACAAGAGACCCAGTACTTC	CASNQVRPSSGREQETQYF
NA	TRBV5-1	TRBJ2-7	few	TGCGCCAGCAGCTTGGGGTTACGGACTGAGGTCTACGAGCAGTACTTC	CASSLGLRTEVYEQYF
TRBD1	TRBV11-2	TRBJ2-7	NA	TGTGCCAGCAACTTCTTACAGGGGACCATACATAACGAGCAGTACTTC	CASNFLQGTIHNEQYF
TRBD2	TRBV29-1	TRBJ2-1	few	TGCAGCGTGTTGACTAGCGGGATGGGCAATGAGCAGTTCTTC	CSVLTSGMGNEQFF
TRBD1	TRBV28	TRBJ2-2	many	TGTGCCAGCAGTTCAGACAGGGATCCCGGGGAGCTGTTTTTT	CASSSDRDPGELFF
NA	TRBV4-3	TRBJ2-7	NA	TGCGCCAGCAGCCAAGATGGCTCCACTTACGAGCAGTACTTC	CASSQDGSTYEQYF
NA	TRBV29-1	TRBJ2-7	NA	TGCAGCGTTGCAGCATCCTACGAGCGGTACTTC	CSVAASYERYF
TRBD1	TRBV29-1	TRBJ1-1	few	TGCTGCGTTGAGTCGGGACAGGTGAACACTGAAGCTTTCTTT	CCVESGQVNTEAFF
NA	TRBV29-1	TRBJ2-1	NA	TGCAGCGTTGATCAGCGGGTCTACAGTGAGCAGTTCTTC	CSVDQRVYSEQFF
NA	TRBV29-1	TRBJ2-1	NA	TGTAGCATGGGTGGGACGCGATACAATGAGCAGTTCTTC	CSMGGTRYNEQFF
NA	TRBV11-1	TRBJ2-5	NA	TGTGCCAGCAGCCAAGGACAGCGGGTAATTCAAGAGACCCAGTACTTC	CASSQGQRVIQETQYF
TRBD2	TRBV6-6	TRBJ2-4	NA	TGTGCCAGCACTCATGGGACTAGCGGGATAGCCAAAAACATTCAGTACTTC	CASTHGTSGIAKNIQYF
TRBD2	TRBV7-3	TRBJ2-7	NA	TGTGCCAGCAGCTTACTAGCGGGGGATCCCTACGAGCAGTACTTC	CASSLLAGDPYEQYF
NA	TRBV13	TRBJ1-1	NA	TGTGCCAGCAGTAGACGGGTCGGGAACACTGATGCTTTCTTT	CASSRRVGNTDAFF
NA	TRBV4-3	TRBJ2-7	few	TGCGCCAGCAGCCTCTTGGGCTACGAGCAGTACTTC	CASSLLGYEQYF
NA	TRBV4-1	TRBJ2-7	NA	TGCGCCAGCAGTCAAGATCGAACAGGTGTCACCCTCGAGCAGTACTTC	CASSQDRTGVTLEQYF
TRBD1	TRBV29-1	TRBJ2-2	NA	TGCAGCGTCGAGACCGGGACAGGGTACCACACCGGGGAGCTGTTTTTT	CSVETGTGYHTGELFF
NA	TRBV7-8	TRBJ2-7	NA	TGTGCCAGCAGCGTAATCGCGAGGAGCCGGTGGGAGCAGTACTTC	CASSVIARSRWEQYF
TRBD1	TRBV28	TRBJ1-2	NA	TGTGCCAGCAGTATACAAACAGGGGGCGCTTGGGGTGACTACACCTTC	CASSIQTGGAWGDYTF
TRBD1	TRBV6-5	TRBJ2-6	many	TGTGCCAGCAGTCACGGGACAGGGACTGGGGCCAACGTCCTGACTTTC	CASSHGTGTGANVLTF
NA	TRBV11-2	TRBJ2-1	many	TGTGCCAGCACTTTTTCTAGCCAGAGCTCCTACAATGAGCAGTTCTTC	CASTFSSQSSYNEQFF
NA	TRBV4-3	TRBJ2-7	NA	TGCGCCAGTAGCCTAGAAGGAGACAGTTACGAGCAGTACTTC	CASSLEGDSYEQYF
NA	TRBV6-2/TRBV6-3	TRBJ2-5	many	TGTGCCAGCAGCCAGGGGTTAGAGACCCAGTACTTC	CASSQGLETQYF
TRBD2	TRBV4-2	TRBJ2-2	many	TGTGCCAGCAGCCAAGGACTAGCGGTGAACACCGGGGAGCTGTTTTTT	CASSQGLAVNTGELFF
NA	TRBV4-2	TRBJ2-1	NA	TGTGCCAGCAGCCAAGATCAAGGACGTGAGCAGCTCTTC	CASSQDQGREQLF
NA	TRBV7-8	TRBJ1-5	many	TGTGCCAGCAGCGACAGAAATAGCAATCAGCCCCAGCATTTT	CASSDRNSNQPQHF
NA	TRBV7-9	TRBJ2-1	NA	TGTGCCAGCAGCCCCCAGAGGAGGCTCGATGAACAGTTCTTC	CASSPQRRLDEQFF
TRBD2	TRBV11-2	TRBJ2-1	NA	TGTGCCAGCAACTTCGGACTAGCGGGAGACAATGAGCAGTTCTTC	CASNFGLAGDNEQFF
TRBD1	TRBV2	TRBJ2-3	NA	TGTGCCAGCAGTGAGGACAGGGCAGTCACAGATACGCAGTATTTT	CASSEDRAVTDTQYF
NA	TRBV4-3	TRBJ2-5	once	TGCGCCAGCAGCCAAGTCCTAATGGCGGCCCGGTACTTC	CASSQVLMAARYF
TRBD1	TRBV7-9	TRBJ2-7	NA	TGTGTCAGCAGCTTAGAAGGGGGCGGCTACAAGCAGTACTTC	CVSSLEGGGYKQYF
NA	TRBV4-2	TRBJ2-7	NA	TGTGCCAGCAGCCAAACGGCTAGCGAGGTTTCCTACGGGCAGTACTTC	CASSQTASEVSYGQYF
NA	TRBV12-3/TRBV12-4	TRBJ2-6	few	TGTGCCAGCACCCTCTCCTGCTCTGGGGCCAACGTCCGGACTTTC	CASTLSCSGANVRTF
NA	TRBV13	TRBJ2-2	NA	TGTGCCAGCATCTTCAACCAGTTTGGCACCGGGGAGCTGTCTTTT	CASIFNQFGTGELSF
NA	TRBV12-3/TRBV12-4	TRBJ2-7	NA	TGTGCCAACAGTTTAAAACGGGGCGGCTCGTACGAGCAGTACTTC	CANSLKRGGSYEQYF
NA	TRBV15	TRBJ2-5	NA	TGTGCCACCAGCAGAGAGGATCAGCGCACTCATCGTGGGGAGACACAGTACTTC	CATSREDQRTHRGETQYF
NA	TRBV4-1	TRBJ2-7	few	TGCGCCAGCAGCCAGGAGACCCTTGTTGACGAGCAGTACTTC	CASSQETLVDEQYF
TRBD1	TRBV5-1	TRBJ2-2	NA	TGCGCCAACAGCCCGACCATACAGGGGGCCTCCGGGGAGCTGTTTTTT	CANSPTIQGASGELFF
NA	TRBV7-9	TRBJ2-3	NA	TGTGCCAGCGGGTCTAGTGGACCTGGCACAGATACGCAGTATTTT	CASGSSGPGTDTQYF
NA	TRBV7-9	TRBJ2-7	NA	TGTGCCAGCAGCTTAACAGCGATCGGCTCCTACGAGCAGTACTTC	CASSLTAIGSYEQYF